The present T cell receptor (beta chain) was sequenced within a study of T cell responses to AZD1222 COVID-19 vaccine (dated by TCRdb to the early 2020s). Context from the whole study: Because spike-specific TCR depth and breadth did not differ between the two schedules, AZD1222 recipients who got a second dose at roughly 4 weeks were pooled with those who got a second dose at roughly 12 weeks. A total of under 250 trial participants underwent TCR sequencing, of whom 207 had received two doses of AZD1222 and around 25 had received two doses of the MenACWY control vaccine. Trial participants were enrolled by age into 18-55, 56-69 and 70-plus year subgroups, with roughly 150, 30 and 60 TCR-sequenced participants respectively. Paper-wide results and their limitations: A significant rise in spike-specific TCR breadth and depth was observed after two AZD1222 doses relative to day 0 and relative to MenACWY recipients. No day 14 peak-response samples were available, so repertoires were characterized only after the peak T cell response. CD4 TCRs associated with the vaccine covered the entire spike protein, and the dominant responses were in regions 160-218 and 743-854. Reportedly, almost half of the unique spike-specific TCRs recognized epitopes lying outside the regions that are mutated in the B.1.351 and B.1.1.7 variants. In the small 56-69-year group, the increase in depth fell short of significance, most likely because of low power. Conclusions about previously exposed vaccinees were limited because only six AZD1222 recipients were SARS-CoV-2 seropositive at baseline. Participants were mostly white British and included more females than males, and it was suggested by the authors that clonal diversity may have been underestimated.

The time point label corresponds to: baseline before first vaccination. The vaccinee samples were drawn from two UK trials, COV001 and COV002, one of which was a single-blind randomized controlled phase 2/3 trial testing AZD1222 (ChAdOx1 nCoV-19) in healthy adults. For TCRbeta chain sequencing, PBMC samples were collected from trial participants at day 0 and at day 28 after the second dose. The sample holds a few counts of this clone. The antigen it recognizes is unknown. Per-base quality was not reported, and no clone a single base away is much larger than it. The sample has other DNA sequences that encode this CDR3 too. The CDR3 regions of human TCRbeta chains were subjected to immunosequencing. In the original analysis: TCRs in the repertoires were matched against a reference library of SARS-CoV-2-specific TCRs that had been generated with the MIRA antigen-specificity platform. Breadth was defined as the fraction of unique TCRs that were SARS-CoV-2-associated, and depth was defined as the fraction of total T cells that were SARS-CoV-2-associated. Using the MIRA data, each spike-specific TCR was mapped to the spike region that the TCR reacts to and placed in a CD4 or CD8 class. Log10-transformed breadth and depth values were compared by one-way ANOVA with Sidak's multiple comparisons tests. Held by TCRdb, this immuneACCESS table contains in-frame sequences only and omits some clones. Under half of the omission traces to an unresolved V gene where checked; the cause of the rest is unknown. V and J calls and clone size come straight from that table; D and trimming were deduced from the DNA. In all, the sample holds about 120,000 clones, and about 85% of those were seen once. The top ten clonotypes cover over 5% of the sample.

The source was peripheral blood, collected on day 0 of AZD1222 vaccination. The source of this sequence is an adult in good health.

The CDR3 region reads CASSPRTGGNSPLHF. The DNA reads TGTGCCAGCAGCCCACGGACGGGTGGAAATTCACCCCTCCACTTT. This chain joins TRBV7-2 to TRBJ1-6, with no reliable assignment of the D segment. The CDR3, cysteine through phenylalanine, is 15 amino acids long. Just CDR3 DNA is preserved here, 45 bases in frame from base 1. Relative to germline, V is 5 bases shorter and J is 7 bases shorter, with 15 bases between their ends. The germline V gene gives CDR1 as SGHTA and CDR2 as FQGNSA.